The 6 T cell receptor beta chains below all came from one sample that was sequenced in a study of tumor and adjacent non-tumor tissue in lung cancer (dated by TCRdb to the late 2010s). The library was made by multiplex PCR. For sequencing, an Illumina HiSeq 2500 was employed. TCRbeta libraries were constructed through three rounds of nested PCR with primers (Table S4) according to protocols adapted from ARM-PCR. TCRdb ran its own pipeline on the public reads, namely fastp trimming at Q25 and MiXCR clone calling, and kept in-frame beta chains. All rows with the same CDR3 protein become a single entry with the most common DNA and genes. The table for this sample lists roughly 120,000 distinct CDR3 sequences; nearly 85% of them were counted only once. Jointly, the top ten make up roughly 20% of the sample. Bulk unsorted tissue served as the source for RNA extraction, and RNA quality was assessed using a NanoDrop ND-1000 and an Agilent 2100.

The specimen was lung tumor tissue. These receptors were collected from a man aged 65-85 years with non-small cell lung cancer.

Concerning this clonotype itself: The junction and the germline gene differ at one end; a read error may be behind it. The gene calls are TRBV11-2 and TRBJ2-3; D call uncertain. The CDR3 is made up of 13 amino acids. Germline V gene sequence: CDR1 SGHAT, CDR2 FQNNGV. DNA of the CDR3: TGTGCCACGCCTAGTCGGAGCACAGACACGCAGTATTTT. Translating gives CATPSRSTDTQYF.

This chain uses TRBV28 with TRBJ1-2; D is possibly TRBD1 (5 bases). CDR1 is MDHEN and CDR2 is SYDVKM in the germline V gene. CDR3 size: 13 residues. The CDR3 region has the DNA TGTCCCGGCAGTCGACGGGGGGAGTATGGCTACACCTTC. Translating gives CPGSRRGEYGYTF.

CDR3 amino acids: CASTSGRGTDTQYF. CDR3 coding DNA: TGTGCCAGCACCTCGGGGAGGGGCACAGATACGCAGTATTTT. The rearrangement uses TRBV11-2 and TRBJ2-3; 7 bases align to TRBD2. Germline V gene sequence: CDR1 SGHAT, CDR2 FQNNGV. The CDR3 length is 14 residues. The junction had 5 bases not matched to a gene; V was cut back by 7 bases and J by 1 base.

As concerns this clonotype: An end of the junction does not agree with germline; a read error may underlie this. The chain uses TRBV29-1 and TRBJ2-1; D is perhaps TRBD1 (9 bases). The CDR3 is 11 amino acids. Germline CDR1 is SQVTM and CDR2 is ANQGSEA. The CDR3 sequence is CSGDRVNERFF. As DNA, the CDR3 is TGTAGCGGGGACAGGGTCAATGAGCGGTTCTTC.

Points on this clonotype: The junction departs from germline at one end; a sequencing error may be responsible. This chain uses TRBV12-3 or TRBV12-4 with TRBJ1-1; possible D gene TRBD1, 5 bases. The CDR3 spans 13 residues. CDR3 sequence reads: CASSSRSDTEPFF. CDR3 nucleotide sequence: TGTGCCAGCAGTTCACGCTCGGACACTGAACCTTTCTTT.

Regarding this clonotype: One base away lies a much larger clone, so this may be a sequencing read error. CDR3 sequence: CASMSQGSYGYTF. The CDR3 DNA reads as TGTGCCAGCATGTCGCAGGGGAGCTATGGCTACACCTTC. The chain recombines TRBV28 with TRBJ1-2; possible D gene TRBD1, 6 bases. The germline gives CDR1 MDHEN, CDR2 SYDVKM. CDR3 size: 13 residues. V was trimmed by 7 bases and J by 4 bases, leaving 13 bases between them.